The 15 T cell receptor beta chains listed next were all sequenced from one sample in a study of response to subunit inactivated influenza vaccine. TCRdb recomputed calls from the RT-PCR reads with MiXCR, one row per CDR3 protein. The sample includes about 570,000 distinct CDR3 sequences, over 9% of them seen just once. These sequences were also reported in another study, on T cells expressing NK-cell markers. From that second work: The TCR beta cDNA came from 5'RACE template switching with UMIs.

The material sequenced was PBMCs from blood, taken on the day of vaccination. Receptors were obtained from a man aged 45-65 years who received an inactivated influenza vaccine.

The V call is TRBV12-3 or TRBV12-4, the J call TRBJ2-7; a weak D match, TRBD2 (5 bases). This CDR3 is built from 15 residues. Trimming took off 3 bases at V and 2 bases at J, with 14 bases between the two ends. CDR3 nucleotides: TGTGCCAGCAGTTTTGGTTGGGGAGAAACCTACGAGCAGTACTTC. It specifies CASSFGWGETYEQYF.

Only a few counts were recorded for this clonotype. This chain joins TRBV7-8 and TRBJ1-2; D remains ambiguous. The CDR3 extends over 13 amino acids. Germline V CDR1 and CDR2: SGHVS, FQNEAQ. Trimming shortened V by 5 bases and J by 5 bases, and 12 bases separated the two germline ends. The CDR3 DNA reads TGTGCCAGCAGCGAATGGACGGCGTATGGCTACACCTTC. Its protein is CASSEWTAYGYTF.

The chain couples TRBV6-5 to TRBJ1-1, with 10 bases that match TRBD1. Germline CDR1 reads MNHEY; CDR2 reads SVGAGI. V was pared by 4 bases and J by 10 bases, with 9 bases of the junction left unmatched. The CDR3 runs 14 residues. The CDR3 region has the DNA TGTGCCAGCAGTTCCAGGGACAGGGGAAGAGGAGCTTTCTTT. Translating it yields CASSSRDRGRGAFF.

V is TRBV29-1 and J is TRBJ2-1; D unclear. The germline CDR1 and CDR2 sequences are SQVTM and ANQGSEA. The V gene lost 4 bases and the J gene lost 8 bases, with 15 bases spanning the gap. CDR3 length: 13 residues. CDR3 coding DNA: TGCAGCGTTGTTAACGACCTCCGAGATGAGCAGTTCTTC. This codes for CSVVNDLRDEQFF.

This clonotype has at least ten counts. The rearrangement uses TRBV11-2 and TRBJ2-1, with 9 nucleotides matching TRBD2. The CDR3 length is 18 residues. Per germline, CDR1 SGHAT and CDR2 FQNNGV. The J segment lost 5 bases and the V segment lost 3 bases, leaving 14 bases of the junction unmatched. CDR3 sequence (DNA): TGTGCCAGCAGCTTCACGAGGGGGTCTAGCGGGAATGACAATGAGCAGTTCTTC. Its protein is CASSFTRGSSGNDNEQFF.

This clonotype has more than one count but fewer than ten. The chain uses TRBV5-6 and TRBJ2-3; TRBD2 matches at 11 bases. The junction had 4 bases not matched to a gene; V was cut back by 0 bases and J by 4 bases. The germline gives CDR1 SGHDT, CDR2 YYEEEE. CDR3 length: 16 residues. The CDR3 loop is CASSLDSGGAADTQYF. CDR3 nucleotides: TGTGCCAGCAGCTTGGATAGCGGGGGGGCCGCAGATACGCAGTATTTT.

This clonotype appeared a few times. The CDR3 coding sequence is TGTGCCAGCAGCCAAGTCGGATACAACACTGAAGCTTTCTTT. Translated: CASSQVGYNTEAFF. This rearrangement joins TRBV4-2 to TRBJ1-1; D is ambiguous. This CDR3 has 14 amino acids. V lost 1 base to trimming and J lost 2 bases, with 8 bases between them. CDR1 LGHNA and CDR2 YNFKEQ come from the germline V gene.

This chain joins TRBV4-3 and TRBJ2-2, with D possibly called TRBD1 or TRBD2 (5 bases each). The germline CDR1 and CDR2 sequences are LGHNA and YSLEER. The CDR3 loop spans 17 amino acids. With 3 bases removed from V and 2 bases from J, the gap between germline ends came to 16 bases. CDR3 in amino acids: CASSHRDHLVNTGELFF. In DNA form, the CDR3 reads TGCGCCAGCAGCCACCGGGACCACCTGGTTAACACCGGGGAGCTGTTTTTT.

This clonotype has just a few counts. This chain uses TRBV27 with TRBJ2-7; TRBD1 aligns across 9 bases. The CDR3 extends over 17 amino acids. J was trimmed by 2 bases and V by 5 bases; bases with no gene match: 13. Germline assignment: CDR1 MNHEY and CDR2 SMNVEV (reference sequence). The CDR3, as DNA: TGTGCCAGCAGTATAGGGACAGGGCCCTTGTATCCCTACGAGCAGTACTTC. The encoded protein is CASSIGTGPLYPYEQYF.

The rearrangement uses TRBV11-2 and TRBJ2-1; no definite D call. The CDR3 spans 15 residues. Germline CDR1 reads SGHAT; CDR2 reads FQNNGV. V was cut by 1 base and J by 2 bases, with 9 bases left in between. CDR3 coding DNA: TGTGCCAGCAGCTTAGGTATAGGAGCCTACAATGAGCAGTTCTTC. Encoded protein: CASSLGIGAYNEQFF.

CDR3 residues: CASSFTSGRSYNEQFF. CDR3 DNA: TGTGCCAGCAGCTTCACTAGCGGGAGGTCATACAATGAGCAGTTCTTC. The chain combines TRBV11-3 with TRBJ2-1, with 12 bases that match TRBD2. Germline CDR1 reads SGHNT; CDR2 reads YENEEA. The CDR3 covers 16 residues. The J segment lost 4 bases and the V segment lost 3 bases, leaving 4 bases of the junction unmatched.

This rearrangement joins TRBV7-9 to TRBJ1-4; the D is unclear. The CDR3 is made up of 13 amino acids. V gave up 5 bases and J gave up 8 bases, with 12 bases separating them. Germline CDR1 is SEHNR and CDR2 is FQNEAQ (reference sequence). The CDR3 DNA reads as TGTGCCAGCAGCCACGAAGTCGGGGAAAAACTGTTTTTT. Amino acid sequence: CASSHEVGEKLFF.

The genes are TRBV7-9 and TRBJ2-5; D not certain. Looked up from germline, CDR1 is SEHNR and CDR2 is FQNEAQ (reference sequence). This CDR3 comprises 15 residues. Trimming removed 1 base at V and 3 bases at J, with 12 bases between. CDR3 in DNA: TGTGCCAGCAGCTTAGACCGGGTGGCAAAAGAGACCCAGTACTTC. Translating it yields CASSLDRVAKETQYF.

V is TRBV4-1 and J is TRBJ2-3, with no clear D. The CDR3 is made up of 15 amino acids. V was clipped by 2 bases and J by 1 base, with 10 bases between them. Looked up from germline, CDR1 is MGHRA and CDR2 is YSYEKL. CDR3 amino acids: CASSQLRTGTDTQYF. CDR3 bases: TGCGCCAGCAGCCAACTCAGGACGGGCACAGATACGCAGTATTTT.

This clonotype was counted between two and nine times. The chain is built from TRBV10-2 and TRBJ2-7; 8 positions agree with TRBD2. The V gene's germline CDR1 is WSHSY and CDR2 SAAADI. The CDR3 is made up of 12 amino acids. The CDR3 spells CASSEVGTRQAV. CDR3 nucleotide sequence: TGCGCCAGCAGTGAAGTCGGGACTAGGCAGGCTGTC.